This T cell receptor beta chain was sequenced for a study of T cell changes during pregnancy in multiple sclerosis. Generated by immunoSEQ multiplex PCR, the TCRdb table keeps only in-frame clones and is missing some. The data contain about 44,000 clones, roughly nine tenths of them seen just once; the ten biggest clones take up 0.58%. The V and J ends lost 0 bases and 4 bases respectively, with 11 bases between them. The length of the CDR3 is 15 residues. Germline lookup yields CDR1 SGDLS and CDR2 YYNGEE. The J gene is TRBJ2-1, the V gene TRBV9, with D perhaps matching TRBD2 (6 bases). Sequencing used CD4+ T cells from peripheral blood mononuclear cells, obtained in the first trimester of pregnancy. The clonotype originates from a female donor with multiple sclerosis, enrolled in a pregnancy study. The CDR3 DNA follows: TGTGCCAGCAGCGTAGCGGGAGAGTCTTACAATGAGCAGTTCTTC. Amino acid sequence: CASSVAGESYNEQFF.